This T cell receptor beta chain was sequenced for a study of T cell changes during pregnancy in multiple sclerosis. Clones were sequenced by immunoSEQ multiplex PCR, and TCRdb holds only the in-frame ones, with some missing. The sample holds tens of thousands of clones, around 90% seen once. The trim removed 4 bases at V and 0 bases at J, leaving 10 bases unmatched. Germline CDR1 SQVTM, CDR2 ANQGSEA. CDR3 length: 16 amino acids. The material was CD4+ T cells from peripheral blood mononuclear cells, obtained in the second trimester of pregnancy. The receptor comes from a female donor in good health, enrolled as a control in a pregnancy study. The gene calls are TRBV29-1 and TRBJ1-1; 8 bases are shared with TRBD1. CDR3 in amino acids: CSVGLTGVGLNTEAFF. CDR3 in DNA: TGCAGCGTTGGCCTGACAGGGGTGGGGTTGAACACTGAAGCTTTCTTT.